This T cell receptor (beta chain) was captured in a study of cytomegalovirus exposure and HLA in healthy donors. Study information: Out of roughly 200 million T cells, an earlier analysis found 117 million unique TCR beta sequences in total. The study placed about 81% of its 350 to 450 genotyped donors in the Caucasian-associated ancestry cluster.

A multiplex PCR was run with 60 Vbeta primers and 13 Jbeta primers. Data came from immunoSEQ multiplex PCR; TCRdb stores just in-frame clones and leaves some out. The data hold approximately 300,000 clones, with approximately 84% observed a single time. This clone was observed a handful of times. Antigen unknown. Study-level findings and limits: Being indistinguishable, some V segments were excluded, TRBV6-2 and TRBV6-3 among them.

The CDR3 length is 17 residues. CDR1 SGHTA and CDR2 FQGTGA come from the germline V gene. V was pared by 2 bases and J by 9 bases, with 13 bases of the junction left unmatched. The chain links TRBV7-3 to TRBJ2-1; TRBD1 matches at 10 bases. Material for sequencing was PBMCs. The source is a woman in her forties in good health and CMV-seropositive. The CDR3 coding sequence is TGTGCCAGCAGCTTAGGAGTTCTGGGACAGGGGTTTAGTGAGCAGTTCTTC. Amino acid sequence: CASSLGVLGQGFSEQFF.